These 27 T cell receptor beta chains originate from one sample sequenced in a study of CD8 T cells in Susac syndrome. A quantity of about 0.5 to 1 ug RNA underwent reverse transcription using random hexamers. In TCRdb, the immunoSEQ multiplex PCR reads were re-called with MiXCR into one record per CDR3 protein. The table includes some 200,000 distinct CDR3 sequences, approximately 95% detected once. Source material: CD8+ T cells from PBMCs. The origin of the receptors is a human donor with Susac syndrome.

This sequence joins TRBV19 and TRBJ1-1, with D unclear. The V and J ends lost 5 bases and 5 bases respectively, with 9 bases between them. The CDR3 is 12 amino acids. Looked up from germline, CDR1 is LNHDA and CDR2 is SQIVND (reference sequence). In DNA, the CDR3 is TGTGCCAGTAGTCACAGTCGTACTGAAGCTTTCTTT. Its translation: CASSHSRTEAFF.

This sequence joins TRBV7-9 and TRBJ2-5; D perhaps matches TRBD2 (6 bases). The CDR3 sequence is 13 residues long. V lost 5 bases, J lost 3 bases, and 10 bases lay in between. Looked up from germline, CDR1 is SEHNR and CDR2 is FQNEAQ (reference sequence). CDR3 residues: CASSGGDEETQYF. CDR3 sequence (DNA): TGTGCCAGCAGCGGAGGGGACGAAGAGACCCAGTACTTC.

The rearrangement uses TRBV5-1 and TRBJ2-1; the D gene is possibly TRBD2 (6 bases). The germline CDR1 and CDR2 sequences are SGHRS and YFSETQ. The CDR3 spans 18 residues. Trimming pared 1 base from V and 0 bases from J, leaving 17 bases between. CDR3 sequence (DNA): TGCGCCAGCAGCTTGTACGGCGGGATTATAAGCTCCTACAATGAGCAGTTCTTC. The encoded protein is CASSLYGGIISSYNEQFF.

J is TRBJ1-5 and V is TRBV12-3 or TRBV12-4, with 7 bases identical to TRBD1. V lost 7 bases, J lost 1 base, and 7 bases stayed unmatched. The CDR3 has 15 residues. The DNA of the CDR3 is TGTGCCAGCACATCCGGGACAGTGAGCAATCAGCCCCAGCATTTT. It yields the protein CASTSGTVSNQPQHF.

The chain is built from TRBV5-1 and TRBJ2-1, with TRBD2 matching over 7 bases. J was trimmed by 2 bases and V by 4 bases; bases with no gene match: 9. From germline, CDR1 is SGHRS and CDR2 YFSETQ. The CDR3 runs 16 residues. DNA of the CDR3: TGCGCCAGCAGCCGCTGGGGGGGAGAAACCTACAATGAGCAGTTCTTC. It specifies CASSRWGGETYNEQFF.

The chain employs TRBV11-2 and TRBJ2-7; D possibly corresponds to TRBD2 (6 bases). The germline gives CDR1 SGHAT, CDR2 FQNNGV. The CDR3 contains 14 residues. V was trimmed by 1 base and J by 3 bases, leaving 10 bases between them. The CDR3 here is CASSLAEGSYEQYF. The CDR3 nucleotides read TGTGCCAGCAGCTTAGCGGAGGGCAGCTACGAGCAGTACTTC. The variable domain in full, completed from reference TRBV11-2 and TRBJ2-7, reads EAGVAQSPRYKIIEKRQSVAFWCNPISGHATLYWYQQILGQGPKLLIQFQNNGVVDDSQLPKDRFSAERLKGVDSTLKIQPAKLEDSAVYLCASSLAEGSYEQYFGPGTRLTVT.

This clonotype has just one count. The rearrangement links TRBV13 to TRBJ1-3; no clear D. The CDR3 consists of 13 residues. V lost 2 bases and J 9 bases, leaving 11 bases between the germline ends. Germline V lookup: CDR1 PRHDT, CDR2 FYEKMQ (reference sequence). Written as DNA, the CDR3 is TGTGCCAGCAGCTTAAGGAGTTCGTCCACCATATATTTT. This encodes CASSLRSSSTIYF. The variable domain in full, completed from reference TRBV13 and TRBJ1-3, reads AAGVIQSPRHLIKEKRETATLKCYPIPRHDTVYWYQQGPGQDPQFLISFYEKMQSDKGSIPDRFSAQQFSDYHSELNMSSLELGDSALYFCASSLRSSSTIYFGEGSWLTVV.

This chain connects TRBV11-2 to TRBJ2-7; TRBD2 aligns across 9 bases. This CDR3 contains 15 residues. CDR1 and CDR2 from the germline V gene are SGHAT and FQNNGV. The J segment lost 0 bases and the V segment lost 5 bases, leaving 5 bases of the junction unmatched. CDR3 protein: CASSPHSGSSYEQYF. DNA for the CDR3: TGTGCCAGCAGCCCACATAGCGGGAGCTCCTACGAGCAGTACTTC. Together with reference TRBV11-2 and TRBJ2-7, the CDR3 gives the full variable domain: EAGVAQSPRYKIIEKRQSVAFWCNPISGHATLYWYQQILGQGPKLLIQFQNNGVVDDSQLPKDRFSAERLKGVDSTLKIQPAKLEDSAVYLCASSPHSGSSYEQYFGPGTRLTVT.

This chain uses TRBV10-1 with TRBJ1-5; D may be TRBD1 (6 bases). The CDR3 is 14 residues long. V lost 6 bases and J lost 6, with 15 bases in between. Germline assignment: CDR1 WNHNN and CDR2 SYGVQD (reference sequence). CDR3 loop: CASRITGKGQPQHF. The CDR3 DNA follows: TGCGCCAGCAGGATTACAGGGAAGGGTCAGCCCCAGCATTTT.

This chain links TRBV20-1 with TRBJ2-1; 12 positions match TRBD2. Germline V gene lookup returns CDR1 DFQATT and CDR2 SNEGSKA (reference sequence). The CDR3 runs to 16 residues. V was pared by 3 bases and J by 2 bases, with 5 bases of the junction left unmatched. DNA of the CDR3: TGCAGTGCTAGTCAACTAGCGGGGGGTCCCTACAATGAGCAGTTCTTC. Translation gives CSASQLAGGPYNEQFF.

This rearrangement joins TRBV30 to TRBJ1-6; 9 positions match TRBD1. CDR1 and CDR2 (germline): GTSNPN, SVGIG (reference sequence). The CDR3 has 13 residues. The trim removed 4 bases at V and 8 bases at J, leaving 3 bases unmatched. The DNA of the CDR3 is TGTGCCTGGACTAGGGACAGGGATTCACCCCTCCACTTT. Its protein product is CAWTRDRDSPLHF.

This chain uses TRBV20-1 with TRBJ2-1; D may be TRBD1 (6 bases). The ends were cut back, 2 bases at V and 8 bases at J, with 10 bases in the middle. Germline values: CDR1 DFQATT, CDR2 SNEGSKA (reference sequence). The CDR3 has 12 residues. CDR3 loop: CSARPQGYEQFF. DNA for the CDR3: TGCAGTGCTAGACCACAGGGCTATGAGCAGTTCTTC.

This chain uses TRBV18 with TRBJ1-4, with 11 bases lining up with TRBD1. The CDR3 extends over 18 amino acids. The V segment lost 0 bases and the J segment 6 bases; nucleotides outside the gene matches: 9. Looked up from germline, CDR1 is KGHSH and CDR2 is LQKENI. The CDR3 is CASSPPVGQGAGHEKLFF. For the CDR3, the DNA is TGTGCCAGCTCACCACCGGTCGGACAGGGGGCCGGTCATGAAAAACTGTTTTTT.

This chain links TRBV5-1 with TRBJ1-1; D not certain. The CDR3 loop spans 13 amino acids. V lost 2 bases, J lost 4 bases, and 9 bases lay in between. From germline, CDR1 is SGHRS and CDR2 YFSETQ. CDR3: CASSFEQATEAFF. CDR3 in DNA: TGCGCCAGCAGCTTCGAACAAGCCACTGAAGCTTTCTTT.

J is TRBJ2-7 and V is TRBV6-2 or TRBV6-3, with D perhaps matching TRBD1 (5 bases). CDR3 size: 14 residues. Trimming stripped 7 bases from V and 0 bases from J, with 13 bases between. Germline V gene lookup returns CDR1 MNHEY and CDR2 SVGEGT. CDR3 in amino acids: CASISQGSSYEQYF. The CDR3 nucleotides are TGTGCCAGCATATCCCAGGGCAGCTCCTACGAGCAGTACTTC.

The chain links TRBV6-6 to TRBJ1-1; D gene ambiguous. The germline V and J ends were trimmed by 6 bases and 0 bases, with 14 bases remaining between them. The CDR3 covers 15 residues. Germline-derived CDR1 and CDR2 are MNHNY and SVGAGI (reference sequence). Written as DNA, the CDR3 is TGTGCCAGCAGCCCCGGGAGGGAAATGAACACTGAAGCTTTCTTT. Residues: CASSPGREMNTEAFF.

The chain joins TRBV5-1 to TRBJ2-1, with TRBD1 identical over 7 bases. The CDR3 is 14 amino acids. The germline V gene has CDR1 SGHRS and CDR2 YFSETQ. The junction had 4 bases not matched to a gene; V was cut back by 0 bases and J by 7 bases. The chain's CDR3 is CASSLDFRGNEQFF. CDR3 nucleotide sequence: TGCGCCAGCAGCTTGGACTTCAGGGGGAATGAGCAGTTCTTC.

This chain connects TRBV13 to TRBJ2-3; the match to TRBD2 covers 10 bases. Germline trimming cut 8 bases from V and 6 bases from J; bases unmatched to any gene: 8. This CDR3 is 14 amino acids long. The V gene's germline CDR1 is PRHDT and CDR2 FYEKMQ (reference sequence). This CDR3 reads CASGKGLAPDTQYF. The DNA for the CDR3 is TGTGCCAGCGGAAAGGGACTAGCGCCGGATACGCAGTATTTT.

Written as DNA, the CDR3 is TGTGCCAGCAGCTCAAGACAGGGGCATGGCTACACCTTC. It yields the protein CASSSRQGHGYTF. The genes are TRBV7-3 and TRBJ1-2; 8 bases match TRBD1. Trimming cost V 4 bases and J 6 bases; bases outside gene matches: 4. From germline, CDR1 is SGHTA and CDR2 FQGTGA. The CDR3 covers 13 residues.

The chain joins TRBV13 to TRBJ2-1, with a tentative D call TRBD2 (5 bases). Germline-derived CDR1 and CDR2 are PRHDT and FYEKMQ (reference sequence). V lost 2 bases and J 12 bases, leaving 17 bases between the germline ends. The CDR3 is made up of 14 amino acids. The CDR3 nucleotides read TGTGCCAGCAGCTTATCTTCGGGCGGGCGTGGGCAGTTCTTC. Translation: CASSLSSGGRGQFF. The variable domain in full, with the rest retrieved from reference TRBV13 and TRBJ2-1, is AAGVIQSPRHLIKEKRETATLKCYPIPRHDTVYWYQQGPGQDPQFLISFYEKMQSDKGSIPDRFSAQQFSDYHSELNMSSLELGDSALYFCASSLSSGGRGQFFGPGTRLTVL.

The chain carries TRBV4-1 and TRBJ2-5; the match to TRBD2 covers 8 bases. Looked up from germline, CDR1 is MGHRA and CDR2 is YSYEKL. V shed 1 base and J 5 bases; nucleotides not matched to a gene: 6. This CDR3 spans 15 amino acids. CDR3 nucleotide sequence: TGCGCCAGCAGCCAAGTTCTCCGGGGGGGGGAGACCCAGTACTTC. The encoded protein is CASSQVLRGGETQYF.

The CDR3 DNA sequence: TGTGCCAGCAGCTTTAGGATGCTAGCGGGGGGCGACCAAGAGACCCAGTACTTC. Protein: CASSFRMLAGGDQETQYF. The chain joins TRBV7-8 to TRBJ2-5; 11 bases match TRBD2. The CDR3 extends over 18 amino acids. Germline CDR1 reads SGHVS; CDR2 reads FQNEAQ. The junction had 9 bases not matched to a gene; V was cut back by 3 bases and J by 0 bases.

The rearrangement uses TRBV23-1 and TRBJ1-1; D ambiguous. TRBV23-1 is sorted into the ORF group, with uncertain function. The CDR3 is made up of 11 amino acids. V lost 2 bases to trimming and J lost 8 bases, with 6 bases between them. The CDR3 coding sequence is TGCGCCAGCAGTCAAGGGCTAGAAGCTTTCTTT. Translation gives CASSQGLEAFF.

CDR3 sequence reads: CAWSVWGASGELFF. The CDR3 DNA follows: TGTGCCTGGAGTGTATGGGGGGCCTCGGGGGAGCTGTTTTTT. This chain connects TRBV30 to TRBJ2-2, with D perhaps given as TRBD1 or TRBD2 (6 bases each). The CDR3 loop spans 14 amino acids. Germline V lookup: CDR1 GTSNPN, CDR2 SVGIG (reference sequence). Trimming removed 0 bases at V and 8 bases at J, with 13 bases between.

The genes are TRBV4-1 and TRBJ1-2; D perhaps matches TRBD1 (5 bases). CDR3 length: 14 residues. CDR1 and CDR2 from the germline V gene are MGHRA and YSYEKL. V was cut by 0 bases and J by 8 bases, with 13 bases left in between. The CDR3 reads CASSQDHTTDGYTF. DNA for the CDR3: TGCGCCAGCAGCCAAGATCACACGACAGACGGCTACACCTTC.

The chain uses TRBV20-1 and TRBJ2-5; tentatively, D is TRBD2 (5 bases). Trimming cost V 3 bases and J 2 bases, with 16 bases left between them. CDR1 is DFQATT, CDR2 SNEGSKA, per germline (reference sequence). The CDR3 loop spans 15 amino acids. DNA of the CDR3: TGCAGTGCTAGGGCCGGGGTAAAACTTCAAGAGACCCAGTACTTC. This sequence encodes CSARAGVKLQETQYF.

The rearrangement links TRBV7-6 to TRBJ2-7; 8 nucleotides align to TRBD1. The V gene end was trimmed by 5 bases and the J gene end by 2 bases; junction bases not matched to a gene: 11. The CDR3 has 16 residues. Per the germline V gene, CDR1 is SGHVS and CDR2 is FNYEAQ. The CDR3 region has the DNA TGTGCCAGCAGCACGCAAGGGACAGGCAATCCCTACGAGCAGTACTTC. This codes for CASSTQGTGNPYEQYF.